This T cell receptor beta chain emerged from a study of CD8 T cells in ankylosing spondylitis. TCRdb itself ran the 5' RACE reads through MiXCR, one entry per CDR3 protein. Of under 55,000 distinct CDR3 sequences in the sample, 7.4% were seen once. Overall study results and limits: A motif of fewer than ten highly homologous TCR beta variants was seen as apparently characteristic of ankylosing spondylitis blood. The disease-linked clones had a CD8+ phenotype and low blood frequencies. In reactive arthritis synovial fluid and blood, some motif variants had been reported before. According to the report, clones linked to the disease were significantly enriched in matched synovial fluid samples taken from ankylosing spondylitis patients.

V lost 3 bases and J 7 bases, leaving 9 bases between the germline ends. Germline loops: CDR1 SEHNR, CDR2 FQNEAQ (reference sequence). There are 12 residues in the CDR3. Points on this clonotype: Its target is unknown.

This TCR came from a female donor with ankylosing spondylitis or in good health (not recorded which). The V gene is TRBV7-9, the J gene TRBJ1-1; D gene uncertain. The sequencing sample was made of blood, either unsorted or a sorted T cell fraction (not recorded which). CDR3 sequence: CASSFIGNEAFF. CDR3 nucleotide sequence: TGTGCCAGCAGCTTCATAGGGAATGAAGCTTTCTTT.